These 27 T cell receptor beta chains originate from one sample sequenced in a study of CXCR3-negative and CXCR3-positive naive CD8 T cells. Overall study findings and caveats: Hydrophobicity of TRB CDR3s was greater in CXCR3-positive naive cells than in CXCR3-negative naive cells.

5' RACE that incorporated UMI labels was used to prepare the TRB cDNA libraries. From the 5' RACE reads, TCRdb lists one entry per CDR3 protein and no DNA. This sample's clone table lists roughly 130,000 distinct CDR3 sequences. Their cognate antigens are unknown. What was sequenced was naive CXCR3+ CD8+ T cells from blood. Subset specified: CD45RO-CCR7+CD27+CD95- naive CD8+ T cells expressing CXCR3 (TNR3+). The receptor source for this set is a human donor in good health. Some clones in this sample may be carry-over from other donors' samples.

The CDR3 is CSARDRGSGPYEQYF. The chain couples TRBV20-1 to TRBJ2-7; lacking DNA, the TRBD1 call made by TCRdb goes unchecked. The germline V gene has CDR1 DFQATT and CDR2 SNEGSKA (reference sequence). This CDR3 is built from 15 residues.

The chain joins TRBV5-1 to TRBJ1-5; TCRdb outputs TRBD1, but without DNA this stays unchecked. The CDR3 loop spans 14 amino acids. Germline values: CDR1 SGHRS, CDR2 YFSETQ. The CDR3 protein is CASSIQGGQQPQHF.

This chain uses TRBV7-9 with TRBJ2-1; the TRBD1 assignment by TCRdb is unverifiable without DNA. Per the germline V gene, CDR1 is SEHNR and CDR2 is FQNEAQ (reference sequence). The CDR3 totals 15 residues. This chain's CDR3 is CASTGQTSPYNEQFF.

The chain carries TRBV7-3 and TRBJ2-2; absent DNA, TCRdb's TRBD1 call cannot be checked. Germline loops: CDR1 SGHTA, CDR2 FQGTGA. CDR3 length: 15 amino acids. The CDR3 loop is CASSPGWGNTGELFF.

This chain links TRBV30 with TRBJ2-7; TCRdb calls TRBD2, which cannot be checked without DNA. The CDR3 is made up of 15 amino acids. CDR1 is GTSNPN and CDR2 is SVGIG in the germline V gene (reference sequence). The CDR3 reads CAWSAGTSGLYEQYF.

The CDR3 region is CASSLAPVNVAFF. This chain uses TRBV11-3 with TRBJ2-1; TCRdb's D call, TRBD1, is unchecked because there is no DNA. CDR1 is SGHNT and CDR2 is YENEEA in the germline V gene. The CDR3 length is 13 residues.

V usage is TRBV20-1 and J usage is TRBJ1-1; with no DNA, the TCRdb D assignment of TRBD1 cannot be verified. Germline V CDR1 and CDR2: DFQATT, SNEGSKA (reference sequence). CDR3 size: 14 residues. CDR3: CSARPTNQGVEAFF.

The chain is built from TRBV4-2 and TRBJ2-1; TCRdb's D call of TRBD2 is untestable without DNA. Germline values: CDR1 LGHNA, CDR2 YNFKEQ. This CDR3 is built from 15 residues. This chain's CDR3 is CASSQTALGNNEQFF.

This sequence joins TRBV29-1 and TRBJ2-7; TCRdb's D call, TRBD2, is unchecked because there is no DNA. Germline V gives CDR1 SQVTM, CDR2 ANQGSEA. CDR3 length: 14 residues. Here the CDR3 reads CSAQLAESSYEQYF.

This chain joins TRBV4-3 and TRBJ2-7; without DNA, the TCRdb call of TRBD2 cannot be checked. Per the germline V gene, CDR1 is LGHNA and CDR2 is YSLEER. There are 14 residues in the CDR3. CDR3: CASSQSGGPYEQYF.

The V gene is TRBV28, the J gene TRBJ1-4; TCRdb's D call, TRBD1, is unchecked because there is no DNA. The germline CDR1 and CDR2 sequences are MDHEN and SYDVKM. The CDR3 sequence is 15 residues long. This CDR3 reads CASSLIQGADEKLFF.

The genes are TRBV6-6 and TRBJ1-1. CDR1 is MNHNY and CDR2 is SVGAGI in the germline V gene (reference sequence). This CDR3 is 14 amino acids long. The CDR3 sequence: CASSWREGNTEAFF.

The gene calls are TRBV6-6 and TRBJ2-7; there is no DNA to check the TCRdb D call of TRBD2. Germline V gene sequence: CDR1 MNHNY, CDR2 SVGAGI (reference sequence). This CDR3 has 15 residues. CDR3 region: CASSYPGTSVSEQYF.

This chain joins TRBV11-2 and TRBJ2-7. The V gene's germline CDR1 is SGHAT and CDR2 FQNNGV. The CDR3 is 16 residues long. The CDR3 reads CASSPFSEREPYEQYF. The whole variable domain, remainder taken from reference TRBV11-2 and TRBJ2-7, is EAGVAQSPRYKIIEKRQSVAFWCNPISGHATLYWYQQILGQGPKLLIQFQNNGVVDDSQLPKDRFSAERLKGVDSTLKIQPAKLEDSAVYLCASSPFSEREPYEQYFGPGTRLTVT.

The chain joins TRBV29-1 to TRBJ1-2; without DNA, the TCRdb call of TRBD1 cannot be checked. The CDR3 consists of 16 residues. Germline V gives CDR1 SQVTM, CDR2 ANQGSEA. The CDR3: CSVEDWGRGIVYGYTF.

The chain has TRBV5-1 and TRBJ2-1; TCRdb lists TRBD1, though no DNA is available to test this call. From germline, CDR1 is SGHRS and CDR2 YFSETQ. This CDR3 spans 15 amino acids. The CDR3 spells CASSPGESWYNEQFF.

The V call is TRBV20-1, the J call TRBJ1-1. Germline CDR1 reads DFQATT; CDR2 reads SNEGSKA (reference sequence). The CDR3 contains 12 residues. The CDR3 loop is CSAREGSSEAFF.

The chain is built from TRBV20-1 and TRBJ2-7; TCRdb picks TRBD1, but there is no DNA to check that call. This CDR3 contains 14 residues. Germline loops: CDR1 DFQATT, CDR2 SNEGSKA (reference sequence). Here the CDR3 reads CSAREAGDHYEQYF.

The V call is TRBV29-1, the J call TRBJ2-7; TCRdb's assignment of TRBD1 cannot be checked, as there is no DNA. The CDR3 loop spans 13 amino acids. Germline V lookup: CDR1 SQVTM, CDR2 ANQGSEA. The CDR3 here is CSVETGASYEQYF.

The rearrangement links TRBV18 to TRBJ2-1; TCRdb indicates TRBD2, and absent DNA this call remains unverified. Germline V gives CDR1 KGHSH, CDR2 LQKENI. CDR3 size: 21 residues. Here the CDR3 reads CASSPPSGLAGVWSSYNEQFF.

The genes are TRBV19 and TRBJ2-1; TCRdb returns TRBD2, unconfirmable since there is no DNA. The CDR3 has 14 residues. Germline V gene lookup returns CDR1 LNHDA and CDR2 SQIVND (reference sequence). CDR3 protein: CASSAGGPLNEQFF.

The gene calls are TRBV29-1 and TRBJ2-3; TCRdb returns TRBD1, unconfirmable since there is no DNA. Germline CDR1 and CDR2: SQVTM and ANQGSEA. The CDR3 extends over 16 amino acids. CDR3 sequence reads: CSVAGLPSDSTDTQYF.

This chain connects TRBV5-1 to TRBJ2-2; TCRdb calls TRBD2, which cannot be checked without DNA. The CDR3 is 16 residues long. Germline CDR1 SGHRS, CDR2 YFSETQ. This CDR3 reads CASSLDRGENTGELFF. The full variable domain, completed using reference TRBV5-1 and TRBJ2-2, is KAGVTQTPRYLIKTRGQQVTLSCSPISGHRSVSWYQQTPGQGLQFLFEYFSETQRNKGNFPGRFSGRQFSNSRSEMNVSTLELGDSALYLCASSLDRGENTGELFFGEGSRLTVL.

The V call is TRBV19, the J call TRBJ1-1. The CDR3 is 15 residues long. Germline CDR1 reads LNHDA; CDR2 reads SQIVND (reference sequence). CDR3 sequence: CASSIGGPMNTEAFF.

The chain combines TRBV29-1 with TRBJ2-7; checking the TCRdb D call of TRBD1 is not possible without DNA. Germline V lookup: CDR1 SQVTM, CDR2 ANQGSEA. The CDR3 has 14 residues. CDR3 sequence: CSVPKGGDSYEQYF.

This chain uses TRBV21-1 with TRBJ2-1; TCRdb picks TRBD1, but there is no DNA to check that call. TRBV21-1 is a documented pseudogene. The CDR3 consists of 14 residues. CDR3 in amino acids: CASSFDRVRNEQFF.

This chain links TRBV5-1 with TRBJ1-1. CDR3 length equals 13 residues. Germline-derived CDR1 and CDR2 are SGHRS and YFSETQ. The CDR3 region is CASSLYYGTEALF.